This is a list of T cell receptor beta chains from one sample in a study of early T cells in non-severe SARS-CoV-2 infection. MiXCR, run by TCRdb on the 5' RACE reads, gives a single entry per CDR3 protein. Of 25,000 to 30,000 distinct CDR3 sequences in the sample, about 4.6% were seen once. The specimen was whole blood. Receptors originate from an adult who was a healthcare worker with PCR-confirmed SARS-CoV-2 infection or an uninfected control (not recorded which). Each CDR3 is given with its conserved first and last residue. The D gene is left open where the match is weak. Not all rows give a size; the values are once, few, many and, for expanded clones, a class.

clone_size	j_call	cdr3_length	d_call	v_call	cdr3_nt	cdr3_aa
.	TRBJ2-7	18	TRBD1	TRBV9	TGTGCCAGCAGCGTAGCACCCTCGGGACAGGTCAATACCTACGAGCAGTACTTC	CASSVAPSGQVNTYEQYF
many	TRBJ2-1	16	.	TRBV10-2	TGCGCCAGCGCCGCCCGAAACCCGCCGATTATCTATGAGCAGTTCTTC	CASAARNPPIIYEQFF
.	TRBJ2-3	12	.	TRBV12-3/TRBV12-4	TGTGCCAGCAGTTCGAATAGGGATACGCAGTATTTT	CASSSNRDTQYF
many	TRBJ2-3	14	.	TRBV29-1	TGCAGCGTTGAGGATGGGAATTGGGGCGGGACGCAGTATTTT	CSVEDGNWGGTQYF
many	TRBJ1-5	14	.	TRBV28	TGTGCCAGCAGCCTCGGGGGGTACAATCAGCCCCAGCATTTT	CASSLGGYNQPQHF
.	TRBJ1-2	13	.	TRBV2	TGTGCCAGCACCGTGCAGAGTCAAGGGGGCTACACCTTC	CASTVQSQGGYTF
few	TRBJ2-1	14	TRBD2	TRBV7-9	TGTGCCACCCCGAGCGGGGGGCAATTGAATGAGCAGTTCTTC	CATPSGGQLNEQFF
few	TRBJ2-7	15	.	TRBV6-2/TRBV6-3	TGTGCCAGCAGCCAAACCGGGACACCTCCTTGGGAGCAGTACTTC	CASSQTGTPPWEQYF
many	TRBJ2-5	12	.	TRBV29-1	TGCAGCGTGTCCGACAATCAAGAGACCCAGTACTTC	CSVSDNQETQYF
few	TRBJ2-2	12	.	TRBV3-1	TGTGCCAGCAGCCCATTCGGGGGGGAGCTGTTTTTT	CASSPFGGELFF
many	TRBJ2-5	14	.	TRBV19	TGTGCCAGTAGTATCTGGGGGAACCAAGAGACCCAGTACTTC	CASSIWGNQETQYF
many	TRBJ2-2	18	.	TRBV18	TGTGCCAGCTCACTAGGCGGGGGCCTGAGGACGAACACCGGGGAGCTGTTTTTT	CASSLGGGLRTNTGELFF
many	TRBJ2-1	18	TRBD1	TRBV7-2	TGTGCCAGCAGCTTTACAGGTAGGGGGCCGAGCTCCTACAATGAGCAGTTCTTC	CASSFTGRGPSSYNEQFF
many	TRBJ2-7	14	TRBD1	TRBV5-8	TGTGCCAGCAGCTTGTGGCAGGGGGCCCACGAGCAGTACTTC	CASSLWQGAHEQYF
few	TRBJ2-7	16	.	TRBV4-2	TGTGCCAGCAGCCAAGAGGGGAGACCGGCGGGCTACGAGCAGTACTTC	CASSQEGRPAGYEQYF
many	TRBJ1-2	13	.	TRBV6-1	TGTGCCAGCAGTGAGTCGAGAAACTATGGCTACACCTTC	CASSESRNYGYTF
many	TRBJ2-2	15	TRBD2	TRBV20-1	TGCAGTGCTAGAGCCCTAGCGGGAGATCCCGGGGAGCTGTTTTTT	CSARALAGDPGELFF
many	TRBJ2-3	12	.	TRBV20-1	TGCAGTGCTCGGACTGACACAGATACGCAGTATTTT	CSARTDTDTQYF
many	TRBJ2-1	16	TRBD2	TRBV10-3	TGTGCCATCAGTGAGTCTGCTAGCGGGGCTTACAATGAGCAGTTCTTC	CAISESASGAYNEQFF
many	TRBJ2-3	17	TRBD2	TRBV7-8	TGTGCCAGCAGCTTTCGGACTAGCGGGAGGAGTACAGATACGCAGTATTTT	CASSFRTSGRSTDTQYF
many	TRBJ2-7	10	.	TRBV20-1	TGCAGTGCTATAGCTAACGAGCAGTACTTC	CSAIANEQYF
many	TRBJ2-3	15	TRBD2	TRBV28	TGTGCCAGCACCGCACTAGCGGGAGCTGCAGATACGCAGTATTTT	CASTALAGAADTQYF
.	TRBJ2-7	15	TRBD2	TRBV24-1	TGTGCCACCAGTGATTCGGGGACTACCATTTACGAGCAGTACTTC	CATSDSGTTIYEQYF
medium-sized	TRBJ1-1	14	.	TRBV11-2	TGTGCCAGCAGCTTAGGGTTGAGATACACTGAAGCTTTCTTT	CASSLGLRYTEAFF
many	TRBJ1-1	17	TRBD1	TRBV7-9	TGTGCCAGCAGCTCCCACGATTGGACAGGAATGAACACTGAAGCTTTCTTT	CASSSHDWTGMNTEAFF
many	TRBJ2-1	16	.	TRBV6-5	TGTGCCAGCAGTCGGACAGTTACAAACTCCTACAATGAGCAGTTCTTC	CASSRTVTNSYNEQFF
many	TRBJ2-6	16	.	TRBV7-3	TGTGCCAGCAGCCAGGGACCGGCCTCTGGGGCCAACGTCCTGACTTTC	CASSQGPASGANVLTF
few	TRBJ1-1	12	.	TRBV29-1	TGCAGCGCCGGAAGCCCGAACACTGAAGCTTTCTTT	CSAGSPNTEAFF
medium-sized	TRBJ2-7	15	.	TRBV11-2	TGTGCCAGCAGCTCCAACCCTGGACACAACTACGAGCAGTACTTC	CASSSNPGHNYEQYF
many	TRBJ2-7	11	.	TRBV4-2	TGTGCCAGCAGCCAAGATACCGAGCAGTACTTC	CASSQDTEQYF
many	TRBJ2-3	15	TRBD2	TRBV10-1	TGCGCCAGCAGTAGACTAGCGGGCACCACAGATACGCAGTATTTT	CASSRLAGTTDTQYF
many	TRBJ2-7	17	TRBD1	TRBV7-9	TGTGCCAGCAGCACTACTTGGACAGGGGCTTACTCCTACGAGCAGTACTTC	CASSTTWTGAYSYEQYF
many	TRBJ2-3	15	.	TRBV7-2	TGTGCCAGCAGCTTAGGGCGAAACCGGGTGGATACGCAGTATTTT	CASSLGRNRVDTQYF
.	TRBJ2-3	14	.	TRBV7-2	TGTGCCAGCGGGTTGGAGGGCCTGACAGATACGCAGTATTTT	CASGLEGLTDTQYF
many	TRBJ2-1	18	TRBD2	TRBV7-9	TGTGCCAGCACCCCACAGGGCCTAGCGGGCCCCTCCTACAATGAGCAGTTCTTC	CASTPQGLAGPSYNEQFF
many	TRBJ1-4	15	.	TRBV4-1	TGCGCCAGCAGCGAATCCGGCGGGGGTAATGAAAAACTGTTTTTT	CASSESGGGNEKLFF
many	TRBJ2-7	15	.	TRBV10-2	TGCGCCAGCAGGACATCCGGGACACCCGCCTACGAGCAGTACTTC	CASRTSGTPAYEQYF
many	TRBJ2-7	15	.	TRBV4-2	TGTGCCAGCAGCCAAGAACCGGGTACCTCCTACGAGCAGTACTTC	CASSQEPGTSYEQYF
many	TRBJ2-5	14	TRBD2	TRBV20-1	TGCAGTGCTCCGGACAGCGGGGGGGTAGCTGCCCAGTACTTC	CSAPDSGGVAAQYF
many	TRBJ2-1	15	TRBD2	TRBV20-1	TGCAGTGCTAGAGAGGAGGGAGGGCCGAGTAATGAGCAGTTCTTC	CSAREEGGPSNEQFF
many	TRBJ2-5	13	TRBD1	TRBV24-1	TGTGCCACCGCTCCGGGACAGGGAGAGACCCAGTACTTC	CATAPGQGETQYF
few	TRBJ2-7	14	TRBD1	TRBV28	TGTGCCACCATGACCGGGACAGGTTACTACGAGCAGTACTTC	CATMTGTGYYEQYF
medium-sized	TRBJ2-5	14	TRBD2	TRBV5-1	TGCGCCAGCAGCGATCTAGCGGGGGCAGAGACCCAGTACTTC	CASSDLAGAETQYF
.	TRBJ2-2	14	TRBD1	TRBV7-3	TGTGCCAGCGGCCGACAGGGACCCACCGGGGAGCTGTTTTTT	CASGRQGPTGELFF
.	TRBJ2-7	12	.	TRBV7-2	TGTGCCAGCGGGTCGGGGGCGAGGGAGCAGTACTTC	CASGSGAREQYF
.	TRBJ2-1	18	TRBD1	TRBV6-6	TGTGCCAGCAGTTATCTCCCTTTGGACAGGGCCTCCTACAATGAGCAGTTCTTC	CASSYLPLDRASYNEQFF
many	TRBJ2-1	14	TRBD2	TRBV20-1	TGCAGTGCTATAGCGGGAGGGGGTAGGAATGAGCAGTTCTTC	CSAIAGGGRNEQFF
few	TRBJ2-7	14	TRBD1	TRBV7-8	TGTGCCAGCAGCCTAGGGGGCTCACAGTACGAGCAGTACTTC	CASSLGGSQYEQYF
.	TRBJ2-1	14	.	TRBV11-2	TGTGCCAGCAGCTCCAGAGCCCGCGGAAATGAGCAGTTCTTC	CASSSRARGNEQFF
few	TRBJ1-2	17	TRBD1	TRBV6-1	TGTGCCAGCAGTGAAGGGGACAGGGTCTGGAGTAACTATGGCTACACCTTC	CASSEGDRVWSNYGYTF
many	TRBJ2-7	15	.	TRBV7-8	TGTGCCAGCAGCTTAGGGGTAGCGGCTACCTACGAGCAGTACTTC	CASSLGVAATYEQYF
.	TRBJ1-2	13	.	TRBV27	TGTGCCACCAGTACGACAGGAAACTATGGCTACACCTTC	CATSTTGNYGYTF
few	TRBJ1-1	14	.	TRBV9	TGTGCCAGCAGCGTTCAGGGTATGAACACTGAAGCTTTCTTT	CASSVQGMNTEAFF
many	TRBJ2-1	17	.	TRBV24-1	TGTGCCACCCTTTTAAGACGGGACCAACTTGCTCGGGATGAGCAGTTCTTC	CATLLRRDQLARDEQFF
many	TRBJ2-1	16	TRBD2	TRBV5-1	TGCGCCAGCAGCTTGGGAAAGACTAGCGGGGATAATGAGCAGTTCTTC	CASSLGKTSGDNEQFF
many	TRBJ1-5	19	.	TRBV7-2	TGTGCCAGCAGCTTAGGGTTTCTGGGACTTCCGTATAGCAATCAGCCCCAGCATTTT	CASSLGFLGLPYSNQPQHF
many	TRBJ1-1	13	.	TRBV4-3	TGCGCCAGCAGGGCCAATTTGAACACTGAAGCTTTCTTT	CASRANLNTEAFF